This TCR beta chain was documented in a study of blood T cell repertoires in COVID-19. Study summary: The origin of the acute and convalescent COVID-19 samples was the United States, Italy and Spain. T cells, B-cell-depleted T cells, or PBMCs provided the cDNA or gDNA that served as material.

Under the authors' procedure: The authors estimated nucleated cell counts from reference gene primer amplification. Profiling relied on immunoSEQ multiplex PCR, and the TCRdb table lists in-frame clones only, not all of them. Clonal size and the V and J genes are those of that table, whereas D and trimming came from the DNA. The sample holds 130,000 or so clones, roughly 80% seen once. The TCR sequence derives from a man aged 55 to 69 with acute or convalescent COVID-19. The material sequenced was peripheral blood.

CDR3 in DNA: TGCAGTGCTAGTCAAGACACGAACACTGAAGCTTTCTTT. Its protein is CSASQDTNTEAFF. This chain connects TRBV20-1 to TRBJ1-1; D gene uncertain. CDR3 size: 13 residues. Trimming pared 3 bases from V and 1 base from J, leaving 9 bases between. The germline V gene has CDR1 DFQATT and CDR2 SNEGSKA (reference sequence).